This passage covers 9 T cell receptor beta chains from one sample sequenced in a study of blood T cell repertoires in COVID-19. The protocol was immunoSEQ multiplex PCR, while the TCRdb copy is restricted to in-frame clones and leaves out a portion. The sample contains around 140,000 clones, 80% to 90% of which appear only once. Sequenced: peripheral blood. The receptors were gathered from a man in his fifties or sixties with active or convalescent COVID-19.

The gene calls are TRBV7-2 and TRBJ2-7; 7 bases map to TRBD2. The CDR3 contains 15 residues. V lost 0 bases, J lost 4 bases, and 6 bases stayed unmatched. Looked up from germline, CDR1 is SGHTA and CDR2 is FQGNSA. The CDR3 nucleotides are TGTGCCAGCAGCTTAGCGGGGGGGACGAAGTACGAGCAGTACTTC. Residues: CASSLAGGTKYEQYF.

This rearrangement joins TRBV6-5 to TRBJ1-1; D unresolved. The CDR3 is made up of 11 amino acids. Germline V gives CDR1 MNHEY, CDR2 SVGAGI. The germline V and J ends were trimmed by 6 bases and 3 bases, with 5 bases remaining between them. The CDR3 DNA sequence: TGTGCCAGCAGGCGGTACACTGAAGCTTTCTTT. Its protein is CASRRYTEAFF.

The rearrangement joins TRBV24-1 to TRBJ1-1; a weak D match, TRBD1 (6 bases). Germline values: CDR1 KGHDR, CDR2 SFDVKD. The CDR3 extends over 13 amino acids. V lost 12 bases, J lost 5 bases, and 18 bases lay in between. The CDR3 reads CAVEDRQGTEAFF. Written as DNA, the CDR3 is TGTGCCGTCGAAGACAGGCAAGGGACTGAAGCTTTCTTT.

The chain employs TRBV7-6 and TRBJ1-2; D is unresolved. The CDR3 totals 15 residues. With 1 base removed from V and 2 bases from J, the gap between germline ends came to 11 bases. In germline, CDR1 is SGHVS, CDR2 FNYEAQ. This chain's CDR3 is CASSLDAGRNYGYTF. The CDR3 bases are TGTGCCAGCAGCTTAGACGCTGGCAGAAACTATGGCTACACCTTC.

This clone came up once. The chain has TRBV10-2 and TRBJ2-7; D remains ambiguous. The CDR3 extends over 14 amino acids. Trimming cost V 3 bases and J 3 bases, with 12 bases left between them. The V gene's germline CDR1 is WSHSY and CDR2 SAAADI. The CDR3 reads CASSEGQAYYEQYF. The CDR3 DNA follows: TGCGCCAGCAGTGAAGGTCAGGCGTACTACGAGCAGTACTTC.

The chain combines TRBV19 with TRBJ2-4, with TRBD2 matching over 12 bases. V was clipped by 7 bases and J by 0 bases; unmatched bases: 10. From germline, CDR1 is LNHDA and CDR2 SQIVND (reference sequence). CDR3 length: 18 amino acids. The DNA for the CDR3 is TGTGCCAGTAAGGAGACTAGCGGGGGTGGCCTAGCCAAAAACATTCAGTACTTC. As protein: CASKETSGGGLAKNIQYF.

CDR3 sequence (DNA): TGTGCCAGCAGCCCGTTGGGGGTACAGGGGGAGACCCAGTACTTC. Translated: CASSPLGVQGETQYF. The J gene is TRBJ2-5, the V gene TRBV7-2, with TRBD1 matching over 7 bases. CDR3 length: 15 amino acids. The V segment lost 5 bases and the J segment 5 bases; nucleotides outside the gene matches: 11. Germline V gives CDR1 SGHTA, CDR2 FQGNSA.

This chain connects TRBV5-1 to TRBJ2-3; 13 bases align to TRBD2. Germline V gives CDR1 SGHRS, CDR2 YFSETQ. CDR3 length: 14 amino acids. Unmatched junction bases numbered 1, after V lost 4 bases and J lost 5 bases. CDR3 nucleotide sequence: TGCGCCAGCAGCGGACTAGCGGGGGAAGATACGCAGTATTTT. Translation gives CASSGLAGEDTQYF.

This clone was detected only once. The chain links TRBV5-1 to TRBJ1-6; tentatively, D is TRBD1 (6 bases). CDR3 length: 15 amino acids. The V gene lost 4 bases and the J gene lost 5 bases, with 13 bases spanning the gap. Germline CDR1 and CDR2: SGHRS and YFSETQ. In DNA form, the CDR3 reads TGCGCCAGCAGCCCGGTACAGGGAAATAATTCACCCCTCCACTTT. Translated: CASSPVQGNNSPLHF.